One sample yielded the 10 T cell receptor beta chains listed below, sequenced in a study of shared clonotypes between healthy human individuals. Clones were sequenced by immunoSEQ multiplex PCR, and TCRdb holds only the in-frame ones, with some missing. The sample lists some 550,000 clones; around 97% were seen once. The sample consisted of naive CD4+ T cells sorted from blood. As to subset: CD45RA+ positively selected. The receptor source for this set is a woman aged 25 to 39 in good health.

This rearrangement joins TRBV2 to TRBJ2-1; TRBD1 agrees at 7 bases. Losses at the gene ends were 6 bases for V and 0 bases for J; bases not matched to a gene: 8. Germline values: CDR1 SNHLY, CDR2 FYNNEI. There are 16 residues in the CDR3. The CDR3 nucleotides are TGTGCCAGCAGAGCGACAGGGCTTAACTCCTACAATGAGCAGTTCTTC. This gives the protein CASRATGLNSYNEQFF.

The V call is TRBV25-1, the J call TRBJ2-1; a weak D match, TRBD1 (7 bases). The CDR3 is 16 residues long. V lost 5 bases, J lost 0 bases, and 14 bases lay in between. Germline loops: CDR1 MGHDK, CDR2 SYGVNS. The chain's CDR3 is CASSFRGASSYNEQFF. The CDR3 bases are TGTGCCAGCAGTTTCAGGGGGGCCAGCTCCTACAATGAGCAGTTCTTC.

The J gene is TRBJ2-2, the V gene TRBV5-1; no reliable D call. The CDR3 length is 12 residues. CDR1 is SGHRS, CDR2 YFSETQ, per germline. Trimming pared 2 bases from V and 4 bases from J, leaving 3 bases between. CDR3 sequence: CASSLSTGELFF. Here the CDR3 DNA reads TGCGCCAGCAGCTTAAGCACCGGGGAGCTGTTTTTT.

Here the CDR3 DNA reads TGCGCCAGCAGCATCAGGAAACAGGGTATTTCGGGATCCGGGGAGCTGTTTTTT. Translating gives CASSIRKQGISGSGELFF. The chain is built from TRBV5-1 and TRBJ2-2; D might be TRBD1 (6 bases). Trimming cost V 4 bases and J 6 bases, with 25 bases left between them. The CDR3 covers 18 residues. Germline CDR1 is SGHRS and CDR2 is YFSETQ.

For the CDR3, the DNA is TGTGCCAGCAGCCAACGGGGGGGAGTACGGACTGAAGCTTTCTTT. This gives the protein CASSQRGGVRTEAFF. The chain recombines TRBV7-9 with TRBJ1-1; TRBD1 might be the D (5 bases). The length of the CDR3 is 15 residues. Per germline, CDR1 SEHNR and CDR2 FQNEAQ (reference sequence). V lost 5 bases to trimming and J lost 5 bases, with 18 bases between them. Drawing the rest from reference TRBV7-9 and TRBJ1-1, the complete variable domain is DTGVSQNPRHKITKRGQNVTFRCDPISEHNRLYWYRQTLGQGPEFLTYFQNEAQLEKSRLLSDRFSAERPKGSFSTLEIQRTEQGDSAMYLCASSQRGGVRTEAFFGQGTRLTVV.

This clone was observed once. The chain employs TRBV29-1 and TRBJ1-2, with 9 positions matching TRBD1. Germline CDR1 SQVTM, CDR2 ANQGSEA. The CDR3 contains 15 residues. With 3 bases clipped from V and 7 bases from J, the junction kept 12 bases outside the gene matches. The chain's CDR3 is CSVDQSSDRGLGYTF. The CDR3 nucleotides are TGCAGCGTTGACCAATCCTCGGACAGGGGACTTGGCTACACCTTC.

This chain joins TRBV27 and TRBJ2-6, with D possibly being TRBD1 (6 bases). This CDR3 is 14 amino acids long. V shed 9 bases and J shed 0 bases, with 9 bases lying between them. Germline values: CDR1 MNHEY, CDR2 SMNVEV (reference sequence). CDR3 region: CASTGSSGANVLTF. The CDR3 DNA is TGTGCCAGTACAGGGAGCTCTGGGGCCAACGTCCTGACTTTC.

The V gene is TRBV2, the J gene TRBJ1-1, with 8 bases aligning to TRBD1. Trimming at V came to 6 bases and at J to 7 bases, leaving 13 bases not matched to a gene. Germline loops: CDR1 SNHLY, CDR2 FYNNEI. The CDR3 spans 15 residues. CDR3 DNA: TGTGCCAGCAGCGGCAGGGGGCTAGGGTTTCTTGAAGCTTTCTTT. Translated: CASSGRGLGFLEAFF.

This rearrangement joins TRBV14 to TRBJ1-1; D uncertain. Germline V CDR1 and CDR2: SGHDN, FVKESK. Between the trimmed V and J ends, which lost 2 bases and 2 bases, there was a span of 3 bases. The length of the CDR3 is 12 residues. This CDR3 reads CASSQQNTEAFF. The CDR3 DNA follows: TGTGCCAGCAGCCAACAAAACACTGAAGCTTTCTTT.

The J gene is TRBJ2-2, the V gene TRBV18; D call uncertain. The CDR3 is 14 amino acids. V dropped 2 bases and J dropped 7 bases, with 11 bases sitting between them. Per germline, CDR1 KGHSH and CDR2 LQKENI. In nucleotides, the CDR3 is TGTGCCAGCTCACCAACCGGGTTGGTCGGGGAGCTGTTTTTT. Protein product: CASSPTGLVGELFF.